This T cell receptor (beta chain) is drawn from a study of identical twins. TCRdb fed the 5' RACE reads into MiXCR, producing one record per CDR3 protein. The sample holds under 1 million distinct CDR3 sequences; more than 9% are singletons and the top ten take around 1.6%. CDR1 and CDR2 (germline): SGHAT, FQNNGV. V lost 1 base, J lost 0 bases, and 12 bases stayed unmatched. The CDR3 length is 20 residues. These records were also assigned to another study, of yellow fever vaccine responses in identical twins.

This TCR was recovered from a woman under 30 in good health. The material sequenced was PBMCs. This chain connects TRBV11-2 to TRBJ2-1; 10 bases map to TRBD2. Here the CDR3 reads CASSLGKLAGFSSSYNEQFF. The CDR3 DNA reads TGTGCCAGCAGCTTAGGAAAACTAGCGGGGTTCTCGAGCTCCTACAATGAGCAGTTCTTC. Full variable domain (remainder filled in from reference TRBV11-2 and TRBJ2-1): EAGVAQSPRYKIIEKRQSVAFWCNPISGHATLYWYQQILGQGPKLLIQFQNNGVVDDSQLPKDRFSAERLKGVDSTLKIQPAKLEDSAVYLCASSLGKLAGFSSSYNEQFFGPGTRLTVL.